This note documents a single T cell receptor (beta chain) sequence. Its antigen is still unknown. It was with 60 Vbeta and 13 Jbeta primers that the PCR ran. Profiled with immunoSEQ multiplex PCR; TCRdb holds only in-frame clones, not every one. The sample records 75,000 to 95,000 clones, 90% being singletons. These data are taken from a study of cytomegalovirus exposure and HLA in healthy donors. Study-wide findings and caveats: Of the V segments, some could not be distinguished, including TRBV6-2 and TRBV6-3, and were excluded. V- and J-gene trimming of TCR beta was linked (in a later analysis) to a missense DCLRE1C variant. According to the study, about 180 TCR beta chains were cytomegalovirus-associated.

The V gene's germline CDR1 is LNHDA and CDR2 SQIVND (reference sequence). There are 18 residues in the CDR3. J was trimmed by 5 bases and V by 7 bases; bases with no gene match: 20. V is TRBV19 and J is TRBJ2-5, with 9 nucleotides matching TRBD2. The sequenced sample consisted of PBMCs. The receptor was isolated from a man younger than 35 in good health and CMV-seronegative. CDR3 sequence (DNA): TGTGCCAGTACCGCCGGGGCAGCGGGGGGCTTCTCTAGGGAGACCCAGTACTTC. Translating it yields CASTAGAAGGFSRETQYF.